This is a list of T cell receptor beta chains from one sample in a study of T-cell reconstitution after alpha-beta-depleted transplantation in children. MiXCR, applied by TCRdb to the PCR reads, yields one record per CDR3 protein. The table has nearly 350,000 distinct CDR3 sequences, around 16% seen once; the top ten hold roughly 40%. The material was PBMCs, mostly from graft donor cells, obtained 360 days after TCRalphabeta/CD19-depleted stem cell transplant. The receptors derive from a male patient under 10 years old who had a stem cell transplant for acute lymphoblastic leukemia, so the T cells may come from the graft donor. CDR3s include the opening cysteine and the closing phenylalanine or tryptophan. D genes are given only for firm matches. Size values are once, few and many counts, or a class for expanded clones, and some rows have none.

CDR3nt: TGTGCCAGCAGTGTATGGGAGAACGGTAATGAGCAGTTCTTC; CDR3aa: CASSVWENGNEQFF; v_gene: TRBV28; d_gene: -; j_gene: TRBJ2-1; abundance: -
CDR3nt: TGTGCCAGCAGCTTACCCGCAGGGGACCAGGTCCAAGATACGCAGTATTTT; CDR3aa: CASSLPAGDQVQDTQYF; v_gene: TRBV7-9; d_gene: -; j_gene: TRBJ2-3; abundance: many
CDR3nt: TGTGCCAGCAGTGACCCTACGTGGGGGGGCTCCTACAATGAGCAGTTCTTC; CDR3aa: CASSDPTWGGSYNEQFF; v_gene: TRBV12-3/TRBV12-4; d_gene: TRBD2; j_gene: TRBJ2-1; abundance: -
CDR3nt: TGTGCCAGCAGTTTCCGGTTTGGTACCCAAGAGACCCAGTACTTC; CDR3aa: CASSFRFGTQETQYF; v_gene: TRBV12-3/TRBV12-4; d_gene: -; j_gene: TRBJ2-5; abundance: many
CDR3nt: TGCGCCAACAGCCGGGGACAGCGGGACACAGATACGCAGTATTTT; CDR3aa: CANSRGQRDTDTQYF; v_gene: TRBV5-1; d_gene: -; j_gene: TRBJ2-3; abundance: -
CDR3nt: TGCAGTGCTAGAGATCAGGGGAAGGACACCCAAGAGACCCAGTACTTC; CDR3aa: CSARDQGKDTQETQYF; v_gene: TRBV20-1; d_gene: -; j_gene: TRBJ2-5; abundance: few
CDR3nt: TGCAGCGTACTAGGCTCCTACAATGAGCAGTTCTTC; CDR3aa: CSVLGSYNEQFF; v_gene: TRBV29-1; d_gene: -; j_gene: TRBJ2-1; abundance: few
CDR3nt: TGCGCCAGCAGCCAAGATAGTGTCGGCGGGTCGTATCCATACGAGCAGTACTTC; CDR3aa: CASSQDSVGGSYPYEQYF; v_gene: TRBV4-1; d_gene: -; j_gene: TRBJ2-7; abundance: few
CDR3nt: TGCGCCAGCAAACAGGCGGACCCCAATGAGCAGTTCTTC; CDR3aa: CASKQADPNEQFF; v_gene: TRBV5-1; d_gene: -; j_gene: TRBJ2-1; abundance: many
CDR3nt: TGTGCCAGCAGTGAATGGGGCAGGGCCATTGAAAAACTGTTTTTT; CDR3aa: CASSEWGRAIEKLFF; v_gene: TRBV2; d_gene: -; j_gene: TRBJ1-4; abundance: few
CDR3nt: TGTGCCAGCATTCGACAGGGGGCGCGAGGCACTGAAGCTTTCTTT; CDR3aa: CASIRQGARGTEAFF; v_gene: TRBV6-5; d_gene: TRBD1; j_gene: TRBJ1-1; abundance: -
CDR3nt: TGTGCCAGCAGCGTCGGGGTCAACACTGAAGCTTTCTTT; CDR3aa: CASSVGVNTEAFF; v_gene: TRBV3-1; d_gene: -; j_gene: TRBJ1-1; abundance: -
CDR3nt: TGCGCCAGCAGCTTGGTTGGACAGGGATGGGCTGAGCAGTTCTTC; CDR3aa: CASSLVGQGWAEQFF; v_gene: TRBV5-1; d_gene: TRBD1; j_gene: TRBJ2-1; abundance: -
CDR3nt: TGTGCCAGCAGCCAGGTTTCAGTTCCAGAGACCCAGTACTTC; CDR3aa: CASSQVSVPETQYF; v_gene: TRBV14; d_gene: -; j_gene: TRBJ2-5; abundance: -
CDR3nt: TGTGCCAGCAGCGCATCCCCCGTGGGGGAGCTGTTTTTT; CDR3aa: CASSASPVGELFF; v_gene: TRBV5-4; d_gene: -; j_gene: TRBJ2-2; abundance: few
CDR3nt: TGTGCCAGCAGCCTCCGAGGGGGGAACACCGGGGAGCTGTTTTTT; CDR3aa: CASSLRGGNTGELFF; v_gene: TRBV9; d_gene: -; j_gene: TRBJ2-2; abundance: many
CDR3nt: TGCAGTGCCCAGACAGGAAATCCCTACGAGCAGTACTTC; CDR3aa: CSAQTGNPYEQYF; v_gene: TRBV20-1; d_gene: -; j_gene: TRBJ2-7; abundance: -
CDR3nt: TGCAGTGCTAGGAAAGAGCGGGGTTACACCGGGGAGCTGTTTTTT; CDR3aa: CSARKERGYTGELFF; v_gene: TRBV20-1; d_gene: TRBD2; j_gene: TRBJ2-2; abundance: few
CDR3nt: TGTGCCAGCAGCGAGTCACTTCCCGGGACAGGGCGCTCCTACGAGCAGTACTTC; CDR3aa: CASSESLPGTGRSYEQYF; v_gene: TRBV13; d_gene: TRBD1; j_gene: TRBJ2-7; abundance: -
CDR3nt: TGTGCCAGTAGTAGGGACATCCTTAGCAATCAGCCCCAGCATTTT; CDR3aa: CASSRDILSNQPQHF; v_gene: TRBV19; d_gene: -; j_gene: TRBJ1-5; abundance: -
CDR3nt: TGTGCCAGCAGCCCGGGACCCCAAGGGCAGCCCCAGCATTTT; CDR3aa: CASSPGPQGQPQHF; v_gene: TRBV7-9; d_gene: -; j_gene: TRBJ1-5; abundance: -
CDR3nt: TGTGCCAGCAGTTACTCGACAGGGAACACTGAAGCTTTCTTT; CDR3aa: CASSYSTGNTEAFF; v_gene: TRBV6-5; d_gene: -; j_gene: TRBJ1-1; abundance: -
CDR3nt: TGCGCCAGCAGCCAAGCCCCGTTCCCCTACAATGAGCAGTTCTTC; CDR3aa: CASSQAPFPYNEQFF; v_gene: TRBV4-3; d_gene: -; j_gene: TRBJ2-1; abundance: few
CDR3nt: TGCGCCAGCAGCCCCGACAGGACCTCGATCGAAAAGACCCAGTACTTC; CDR3aa: CASSPDRTSIEKTQYF; v_gene: TRBV5-1; d_gene: -; j_gene: TRBJ2-5; abundance: few
CDR3nt: TGCAGTGCTAGAGCCGGACTCCTCAACGAGCAGTACTTC; CDR3aa: CSARAGLLNEQYF; v_gene: TRBV20-1; d_gene: -; j_gene: TRBJ2-7; abundance: few
CDR3nt: TGTGCCATCAGTGTAGCGAGACATCCCGGCCCGGCGGGAGCCAACAATGAGCAGTTCTTC; CDR3aa: CAISVARHPGPAGANNEQFF; v_gene: TRBV10-3; d_gene: TRBD2; j_gene: TRBJ2-1; abundance: few